One and the same sample provided the 3 T cell receptor beta chains below, sequenced in a study of blood T cell repertoires in COVID-19. Assay: immunoSEQ multiplex PCR; the TCRdb copy retains only in-frame clones and omits some. The repertoire holds tens of thousands of clones, roughly four fifths seen once, with 9% to 10% in the top ten. What was sequenced was peripheral blood. These TCRs come from a human donor in a cohort sampled during active COVID-19.

The chain combines TRBV27 with TRBJ1-6; the D is unclear. CDR1 and CDR2 from the germline V gene are MNHEY and SMNVEV (reference sequence). V was pared by 0 bases and J by 8 bases, with 11 bases between. The CDR3 covers 15 residues. The CDR3 DNA sequence: TGTGCCAGCAGTTTATCGAGCAGGAGGGATTCACCCCTCCACTTT. Amino acids: CASSLSSRRDSPLHF.

This chain links TRBV6-5 with TRBJ1-1, with 8 bases lining up with TRBD1. The CDR3 is 14 residues long. Germline V gene data show CDR1 as MNHEY and CDR2 as SVGAGI. V was pared by 6 bases and J by 1 base, with 4 bases of the junction left unmatched. The CDR3: CASSRDRGNTEAFF. The CDR3 nucleotides read TGTGCCAGCAGCCGTGACAGGGGGAACACTGAAGCTTTCTTT.

This sequence joins TRBV5-1 and TRBJ2-7; 8 bases line up with TRBD1. Germline values: CDR1 SGHRS, CDR2 YFSETQ. Germline trimming cut 0 bases from V and 4 bases from J; bases unmatched to any gene: 6. This CDR3 comprises 15 residues. This CDR3 reads CASSLEVQGVYEQYF. The CDR3 region has the DNA TGCGCCAGCAGCTTGGAGGTACAGGGGGTATACGAGCAGTACTTC.